This T cell receptor beta chain was observed in a study of blood T cell repertoires in COVID-19. About the research overall: Sites in the United States, Italy and Spain provided acute and convalescent COVID-19 samples. PBMCs, B-cell-depleted T cells, or T cells were the source of the cDNA or gDNA that made up the material.

This CDR3 contains 15 residues. J lost 3 bases, V lost 0 bases, and 1 base had no gene match. Germline CDR1 and CDR2: SGHRS and YFSETQ. Profiled with immunoSEQ multiplex PCR; TCRdb holds only in-frame clones, not every one. This table holds tens of thousands of clones, roughly 89% found once. The receptor was derived from a human donor in a cohort sampled during active COVID-19. The specimen sequenced was peripheral blood. The genes are TRBV5-1 and TRBJ2-5, with TRBD1 identical over 11 bases. CDR3 sequence reads: CASSLGTGGKETQYF. CDR3 bases: TGCGCCAGCAGCTTGGGGACAGGGGGCAAAGAGACCCAGTACTTC.